A single sample gave rise to the 29 T cell receptor beta chains below, sequenced in a study of blood T cell repertoires in COVID-19. Generated by immunoSEQ multiplex PCR, the TCRdb table keeps only in-frame clones and is missing some. The sample yields about 250,000 clones, 80% to 90% seen once. Sequencing was carried out using peripheral blood. The receptors here all came from an older man with acute or convalescent COVID-19.

The V gene is TRBV9, the J gene TRBJ2-5; 9 nucleotides match TRBD1. The trim removed 0 bases at V and 5 bases at J, leaving 5 bases unmatched. The germline CDR1 and CDR2 sequences are SGDLS and YYNGEE. There are 15 residues in the CDR3. The CDR3 DNA is TGTGCCAGCAGCGTAGGACCTGGACAGGGGGAGACCCAGTACTTC. Its translation is CASSVGPGQGETQYF.

This clone was recorded once. The rearrangement links TRBV28 to TRBJ2-7, with D perhaps matching TRBD2 (6 bases). The CDR3 is 11 residues long. Trimming removed 2 bases at V and 12 bases at J, with 11 bases between. Germline assignment: CDR1 MDHEN and CDR2 SYDVKM. For the CDR3, the DNA is TGTGCCAGCAGTTTAGGCGGGACGACGTACTTC. This sequence encodes CASSLGGTTYF.

The chain links TRBV5-6 to TRBJ1-1; TRBD1 agrees at 7 bases. In germline, CDR1 is SGHDT, CDR2 YYEEEE. V shed 0 bases, J shed 1 base, and the junction held 3 bases outside the gene matches. This CDR3 region has 15 residues. The chain's CDR3 is CASSLVYRGNTEAFF. The DNA for the CDR3 is TGTGCCAGCAGCTTGGTGTACAGGGGGAACACTGAAGCTTTCTTT.

The chain combines TRBV3-1 (or the pseudogene TRBV3-2) with TRBJ2-1; 11 nucleotides align to TRBD2. Trimming at V came to 1 base and at J to 11 bases, leaving 7 bases not matched to a gene. The CDR3 is 15 amino acids. Germline V lookup: CDR1 LGHDT, CDR2 YNNKEL (reference sequence). The CDR3 nucleotides are TGTGCCAGCAGCCAAGTGGGGGCGACTAGCGGGAAGCAGTTCTTC. Protein sequence: CASSQVGATSGKQFF.

The gene calls are TRBV19 and TRBJ2-1; the D gene is possibly TRBD1 (6 bases). Trimming pared 6 bases from V and 1 base from J, leaving 13 bases between. The CDR3 has 15 residues. Germline CDR1 LNHDA, CDR2 SQIVND (reference sequence). CDR3 sequence reads: CASRETGSSYNEQFF. The CDR3 nucleotides are TGTGCCAGTAGAGAAACAGGGAGTTCCTACAATGAGCAGTTCTTC.

This chain connects TRBV9 to TRBJ2-1; 7 bases line up with TRBD2. Losses at the gene ends were 3 bases for V and 8 bases for J; bases not matched to a gene: 17. Germline assignment: CDR1 SGDLS and CDR2 YYNGEE. The CDR3 loop spans 17 amino acids. CDR3 bases: TGTGCCAGCAGCGCTCCGGGCGGCGGGAGTGGTATCTATGAGCAGTTCTTC. This encodes CASSAPGGGSGIYEQFF.

The chain joins TRBV7-9 to TRBJ2-3, with 9 bases that match TRBD2. This CDR3 spans 15 amino acids. V lost 2 bases and J lost 4; bases outside the gene matches: 4. Per the germline V gene, CDR1 is SEHNR and CDR2 is FQNEAQ (reference sequence). The CDR3 sequence: CASSLLGLASDTQYF. The DNA for the CDR3 is TGTGCCAGCAGCTTATTGGGACTAGCCTCAGATACGCAGTATTTT.

The CDR3 spells CASSPDSFTDTQYF. The DNA for the CDR3 is TGTGCCAGCTCACCCGACAGTTTTACAGATACGCAGTATTTT. The chain combines TRBV18 with TRBJ2-3; weak D call: TRBD1 (5 bases). The CDR3 is 14 residues long. Germline CDR1 is KGHSH and CDR2 is LQKENI. Between the trimmed V and J ends, which lost 3 bases and 3 bases, there was a span of 10 bases. The full variable domain, completed using reference TRBV18 and TRBJ2-3, is NAGVMQNPRHLVRRRGQEARLRCSPMKGHSHVYWYRQLPEEGLKFMVYLQKENIIDESGMPKERFSAEFPKEGPSILRIQQVVRGDSAAYFCASSPDSFTDTQYFGPGTRLTVL.

The chain employs TRBV7-9 and TRBJ2-5, with unresolved D. Germline loops: CDR1 SEHNR, CDR2 FQNEAQ (reference sequence). V shed 11 bases and J shed 5 bases, with 18 bases lying between them. The CDR3 totals 13 residues. The CDR3 loop is CASSASGLETQYF. The CDR3 bases are TGTGCCTCATCCGCCTCCGGGTTGGAGACCCAGTACTTC.

The chain joins TRBV28 to TRBJ1-1, with D unclear. Germline V gives CDR1 MDHEN, CDR2 SYDVKM. This CDR3 comprises 15 residues. Trimming removed 1 base from V and 0 bases from J, with 9 bases in between. The chain's CDR3 is CASSLLVSLNTEAFF. The DNA for the CDR3 is TGTGCCAGCAGTTTATTGGTCAGTTTGAACACTGAAGCTTTCTTT.

The chain is built from TRBV5-5 and TRBJ2-7, with 7 nucleotides matching TRBD1. V shed 1 base, J shed 4 bases, and the junction held 8 bases outside the gene matches. CDR3 length: 15 amino acids. Germline V gene data show CDR1 as SGHKS and CDR2 as YYEKEE (reference sequence). CDR3 sequence reads: CASSLIQGTDYEQYF. The CDR3 bases are TGTGCCAGCAGCTTGATCCAGGGGACAGATTACGAGCAGTACTTC. The full variable domain, its missing parts supplied by reference TRBV5-5 and TRBJ2-7, is DAGVTQSPTHLIKTRGQQVTLRCSPISGHKSVSWYQQVLGQGPQFIFQYYEKEERGRGNFPDRFSARQFPNYSSELNVNALLLGDSALYLCASSLIQGTDYEQYFGPGTRLTVT.

Worth noting for this clone: The same CDR3 can be traced to other DNA sequences in this sample. The V gene is TRBV3-1 (or the pseudogene TRBV3-2), the J gene TRBJ2-5; 12 bases map to TRBD2. This CDR3 has 16 amino acids. V shed 1 base, J shed 2 bases, and the junction held 2 bases outside the gene matches. Germline lookup yields CDR1 LGHDT and CDR2 YNNKEL (reference sequence). The CDR3 region is CASSQGLAGGQETQYF. The CDR3 nucleotides read TGTGCCAGCAGCCAAGGGCTAGCGGGGGGGCAAGAGACCCAGTACTTC.

This chain joins TRBV7-7 and TRBJ2-1; 8 bases map to TRBD2. Germline-derived CDR1 and CDR2 are SSHAT and FNYEAQ (reference sequence). The trim removed 5 bases at V and 2 bases at J, leaving 5 bases unmatched. This CDR3 contains 15 residues. Here the CDR3 DNA reads TGTGCCAGCAGCCCCAGCGGGAGCACCTACAATGAGCAGTTCTTC. As protein: CASSPSGSTYNEQFF. Supplemented by reference TRBV7-7 and TRBJ2-1, the full variable domain reads GAGVSQSPRYKVTKRGQDVTLRCDPISSHATLYWYQQALGQGPEFLTYFNYEAQPDKSGLPSDRFSAERPEGSISTLTIQRTEQRDSAMYRCASSPSGSTYNEQFFGPGTRLTVL.

The chain has TRBV5-1 and TRBJ1-4; TRBD1 matches at 8 bases. The V gene end was trimmed by 5 bases and the J gene end by 5 bases; junction bases not matched to a gene: 8. Germline CDR1 reads SGHRS; CDR2 reads YFSETQ. CDR3 size: 15 residues. The CDR3: CASSSLRQGNEKLFF. The DNA for the CDR3 is TGCGCCAGCAGTTCCCTCCGACAGGGGAATGAAAAACTGTTTTTT.

Remarks on this clone: In the same sample, other DNA sequences code for this CDR3. The chain combines TRBV5-1 with TRBJ2-7, with TRBD1 matching over 8 bases. V shed 7 bases and J 3 bases; nucleotides not matched to a gene: 9. Germline CDR1 and CDR2: SGHRS and YFSETQ. The CDR3 has 14 amino acids. The CDR3, as DNA: TGCGCCAGCTCTACTGGGACAGGACTCTACGAGCAGTACTTC. Translation: CASSTGTGLYEQYF.

The chain joins TRBV6-4 to TRBJ1-2; 11 bases agree with TRBD1. Trimming cost V 4 bases and J 0 bases; bases outside gene matches: 10. The CDR3 contains 18 residues. Germline assignment: CDR1 MRHNA and CDR2 SNTAGT. The CDR3: CASSAAPGTGGANYGYTF. In nucleotides, the CDR3 is TGTGCCAGCAGTGCAGCTCCGGGGACAGGGGGAGCTAACTATGGCTACACCTTC.

This chain links TRBV3-1 (or the pseudogene TRBV3-2) with TRBJ1-1; D is perhaps TRBD1 (6 bases). This CDR3 is 13 amino acids long. Per germline, CDR1 LGHDT and CDR2 YNNKEL (reference sequence). Trimming took off 1 base at V and 5 bases at J, with 8 bases between the two ends. CDR3 residues: CASSQAQGTEAFF. In nucleotides, the CDR3 is TGTGCCAGCAGCCAAGCACAGGGTACTGAAGCTTTCTTT.

The rearrangement links TRBV24-1 to TRBJ2-7; D perhaps matches TRBD1 (6 bases). The CDR3 has 14 residues. Germline values: CDR1 KGHDR, CDR2 SFDVKD. The V end was cut by 1 base, the J end by 6 bases, with 12 bases between. CDR3 nucleotides: TGTGCCACCAGTGATTTTGGGGGCGTGGGCGAGCAGTACTTC. Translated: CATSDFGGVGEQYF.

J is TRBJ2-3 and V is TRBV29-1; D is undetermined. This CDR3 has 16 residues. In germline, CDR1 is SQVTM, CDR2 ANQGSEA. Deletions cut 2 bases from V and 0 bases from J, with 15 bases between. CDR3 sequence reads: CSVEKQLSASTDTQYF. In DNA, the CDR3 is TGCAGCGTTGAAAAGCAACTATCCGCTAGCACAGATACGCAGTATTTT.

This rearrangement joins TRBV5-6 to TRBJ2-1; D is undetermined. This CDR3 has 17 residues. Germline V gene data show CDR1 as SGHDT and CDR2 as YYEEEE. Trimming pared 2 bases from V and 0 bases from J, leaving 15 bases between. CDR3 loop: CASSLTPGLTSYNEQFF. For the CDR3, the DNA is TGTGCCAGCAGCTTAACCCCAGGTCTGACCTCCTACAATGAGCAGTTCTTC.

Turning to this clone: Other DNA sequences in this sample translate to the same CDR3. The rearrangement links TRBV7-9 to TRBJ1-1, with D possibly matching TRBD1 (5 bases). Germline lookup yields CDR1 SEHNR and CDR2 FQNEAQ (reference sequence). CDR3 length: 14 amino acids. The V and J ends lost 4 bases and 1 base respectively, with 10 bases between them. The CDR3 DNA reads as TGTGCCAGCAGCTCCGGCGGGACGAACACTGAAGCTTTCTTT. Translated: CASSSGGTNTEAFF.

The chain uses TRBV28 and TRBJ2-5, with 14 nucleotides matching TRBD2. The J segment lost 4 bases and the V segment lost 3 bases, leaving 16 bases of the junction unmatched. The CDR3 consists of 20 residues. Looked up from germline, CDR1 is MDHEN and CDR2 is SYDVKM. The CDR3 DNA reads TGTGCCAGCAGTTTGGAACTCTCCAAGGGACTAGCGGGAGATAGAGAGACCCAGTACTTC. This sequence encodes CASSLELSKGLAGDRETQYF.

The CDR3 DNA is TGTGCCAGCAGCCCGGGACAGGATCATGGCTACACCTTC. It translates to CASSPGQDHGYTF. The chain couples TRBV5-8 to TRBJ1-2; 8 positions match TRBD1. After removal of 4 bases from V and 6 bases from J, the junction contained 5 bases not matched to a gene. This CDR3 region has 13 residues. Looked up from germline, CDR1 is SGHTS and CDR2 is YDEGEE.

Details on this clone: In the same sample, other DNA sequences code for this CDR3. This chain uses TRBV6-5 with TRBJ2-7, with 9 bases fitting TRBD1. The V gene end was trimmed by 8 bases and the J gene end by 3 bases; junction bases not matched to a gene: 2. The CDR3 extends over 12 amino acids. The germline gives CDR1 MNHEY, CDR2 SVGAGI. The CDR3 spells CASSDRGYEQYF. CDR3 coding DNA: TGTGCCAGCTCGGACAGGGGCTACGAGCAGTACTTC.

This clone has just a few counts. This chain joins TRBV7-2 and TRBJ2-2, with D unresolved. Germline-derived CDR1 and CDR2 are SGHTA and FQGNSA. The CDR3 is 15 amino acids. Trimming removed 1 base from V and 2 bases from J, with 8 bases in between. CDR3 nucleotide sequence: TGTGCCAGCAGCTTAGAACAGATTAACACCGGGGAGCTGTTTTTT. Protein: CASSLEQINTGELFF.

The chain recombines TRBV7-8 with TRBJ2-7, with 12 bases identical to TRBD2. CDR3 size: 16 residues. V shed 5 bases, J shed 3 bases, and the junction held 8 bases outside the gene matches. Germline V gene sequence: CDR1 SGHVS, CDR2 FQNEAQ. The CDR3 nucleotides read TGTGCCAGCAGCAAGACTAGCGGGAGTACAGTCTACGAGCAGTACTTC. It translates to CASSKTSGSTVYEQYF.

The V call is TRBV5-1, the J call TRBJ2-1; D is perhaps TRBD2 (6 bases). Germline V gives CDR1 SGHRS, CDR2 YFSETQ. The CDR3 covers 17 residues. The V end lost 4 bases, the J end lost 0 bases, and 17 bases lay between the germline ends. The CDR3 DNA reads TGCGCCAGCAGCCCTGGCGGCGGGGCGAGCTCCTACAATGAGCAGTTCTTC. This translates into CASSPGGGASSYNEQFF.

The CDR3 protein is CASSARTGVWGTQYF. The DNA of the CDR3 is TGTGCCAGCAGCGCTCGGACAGGGGTTTGGGGGACCCAGTACTTC. The V gene is TRBV7-6, the J gene TRBJ2-5, with 9 bases that match TRBD1. CDR3 length equals 15 residues. The junction had 11 bases not matched to a gene; V was cut back by 5 bases and J by 7 bases. CDR1 SGHVS and CDR2 FNYEAQ come from the germline V gene.

This clone was recorded once. The genes are TRBV7-9 and TRBJ2-3, with D perhaps matching TRBD2 (5 bases). V was pared by 2 bases and J by 11 bases, with 11 bases between. This CDR3 is built from 12 residues. The germline gives CDR1 SEHNR, CDR2 FQNEAQ (reference sequence). The DNA for the CDR3 is TGTGCCAGCAGCTTACTCGACGGAGGGCAGTATTTT. Protein: CASSLLDGGQYF.